The T cell receptor beta chain under discussion was sequenced for a study of OX40 agonist ivuxolimab in advanced cancers. Across the study: Under the entry rules, prior anti-PD-1, anti-PD-L1 or anti-CTLA-4 therapy was allowed, and about 40% had some. General observations from the study: Clonal expansion by week 6 occurred in CD4+ and CD8+ blood T cells (at 0.1 to 3.0 mg/kg).

Points on this clone: The antigen is undetermined.

Assay used: immunoSEQ multiplex PCR; TCRdb lists only in-frame clones, some missing. The table shows about 75,000 clones, with around 90% occurring only once. This receptor was identified in an adult with an advanced solid tumor such as melanoma, head and neck, liver or kidney cancer. Sequences were derived from CD4+ or CD8+ T cells sorted from blood, sampled in a trial of the OX40 agonist ivuxolimab.

In DNA form, the CDR3 reads TGTGCCAGCAGTCCCCGACAGAGCTCCTACGAGCAGTACTTC. Translating gives CASSPRQSSYEQYF. V gene TRBV6-5 combines with J gene TRBJ2-5, with D possibly TRBD1 on 5 matching bases. The J call may be incorrect, as the DNA end agrees better with TRBJ2-7. The CDR3 covers 14 residues. The germline V gene encodes CDR1 MNHEY and CDR2 SVGAGI.